What follows is one TCR beta chain and its context. One end of the junction is discordant with germline, which a read error may explain. CDR3 length: 17 amino acids. CDR1 is MGHRA, CDR2 YSYEKL, per germline. This sample is drawn from a study of T cells after yellow fever vaccination. At the level of the study: The fractions with low cell numbers were processed using SMART-Seq v4 Ultra Low Input.

TCR cDNA was made by 5'RACE template switching, adding a universal primer site and UMIs. Each CDR3 protein is one row after TCRdb ran MiXCR on the 5' RACE reads. The top ten hold under 30% of the sample, which has over 65,000 distinct CDR3 sequences, roughly 15% seen once. The origin of this receptor is a man younger than 35 who received the YFV17D yellow fever vaccine. Sequenced here: CD8+ T cells not binding an NS4B(214-222) dextramer, sorted from PBMCs, sampled approximately 22 days after the first yellow fever vaccination. This chain joins TRBV4-1 and TRBJ1-1; 8 bases are a match to TRBD1. The CDR3 coding sequence is TGCGTCAGCAGCCAATCCCCCACCGGACAGGGTGGCACTGAAGCTTTCTTT. Amino acids: CVSSQSPTGQGGTEAFF.